The next 23 T cell receptor beta chains were all read from a single sample in a study of breast tumors, draining lymph nodes, adjacent tissues (TCRdb year 2016). Lymph node samples were obtained from the axillary draining lymph nodes of breast cancer patients. Library method: multiplex PCR. TCRdb shows the sequencer as Illumina HiSeq 2000. The public sequencing data were trimmed at Q25 with fastp and processed into clonotypes with MiXCR by TCRdb, which kept only in-frame beta chains. Identical CDR3 proteins give one entry, which carries the most common genes and DNA. The sample records 190,000 or so distinct CDR3 sequences, over 25% of which are singletons. Of the sample, roughly 4% is held by the ten largest clones. Sequencing was performed on axillary lymph node tissue. The receptor source for this set is a female donor with breast cancer. Some clones in this sample may be carry-over from other donors' samples.

The chain uses TRBV3-1 and TRBJ1-1; 9 bases align to TRBD1. The CDR3 contains 15 residues. From germline, CDR1 is LGHDT and CDR2 YNNKEL (reference sequence). V shed 4 bases, J shed 5 bases, and the junction held 8 bases outside the gene matches. CDR3 loop: CASSPRGTGLTEAFF. CDR3 sequence (DNA): TGTGCCAGCAGCCCTCGGGGGACAGGGTTGACTGAAGCTTTCTTT.

On this clonotype: The conserved closing phenylalanine or tryptophan is absent in this CDR3, likely reflecting a read error. Because the CDR3's place on the DNA is in doubt, the DNA is left out and the CDR3 is given as listed by TCRdb. The chain is built from TRBV20-1 and TRBJ1-6. Counting both end residues, the CDR3 totals 8 amino acids. Germline V gene data show CDR1 as DFQATT and CDR2 as SNEGSKA (reference sequence). The CDR3 region is CSARDPEI.

As for this clonotype: Sequence at one end of the junction differs from germline and may be a read error. The chain is built from TRBV19 and TRBJ2-1; D perhaps matches TRBD2 (6 bases). Looked up from germline, CDR1 is LNHDA and CDR2 is SQIVND (reference sequence). The CDR3 has 16 residues. The CDR3 sequence: CTSSTDPGLSYNEQFF. CDR3 nucleotides: TGTACCAGTAGTACGGATCCGGGACTTTCCTACAATGAGCAGTTCTTC.

This clonotype was picked up a small number of times. The chain recombines TRBV27 with TRBJ1-2; D might be TRBD1 (6 bases). Germline CDR1 is MNHEY and CDR2 is SMNVEV (reference sequence). This CDR3 has 18 amino acids. V dropped 6 bases and J dropped 4 bases, with 27 bases sitting between them. Written as DNA, the CDR3 is TGTGCCAGCAGAACCACGGGGGCAGGGGTCCCATGGCCCTATGGCTACACCTTC. Its protein product is CASRTTGAGVPWPYGYTF.

At least ten counts were recorded for this clonotype. The chain employs TRBV12-3 or TRBV12-4 and TRBJ1-4, with 10 bases that match TRBD1. With V trimmed by 4 bases and J by 8 bases, 4 bases remained unmatched. The CDR3 has 14 amino acids. The CDR3 is CASSSTGGGEKLFF. The CDR3 coding sequence is TGTGCCAGCAGTTCGACAGGGGGCGGCGAAAAACTGTTTTTT.

There are many counts of this clonotype. The J gene is TRBJ1-5, the V gene TRBV7-9; D may be TRBD1 (5 bases). The CDR3 has 14 amino acids. Germline assignment: CDR1 SEHNR and CDR2 FQNEAQ (reference sequence). The V gene lost 5 bases and the J gene lost 6 bases, with 14 bases spanning the gap. CDR3 protein: CASSLGGNTQPQHF. The CDR3 DNA reads TGTGCCAGCAGCCTGGGGGGGAACACTCAGCCCCAGCATTTT.

This clonotype came up once. The rearrangement links TRBV29-1 to TRBJ2-2, with 7 nucleotides matching TRBD2. Germline CDR1 reads SQVTM; CDR2 reads ANQGSEA. The ends lost 8 bases at V and 7 bases at J; junction bases unmatched: 13. The CDR3 sequence is 14 residues long. The CDR3 protein is CSTLGGGIFGELFF. As DNA, the CDR3 is TGCAGCACCCTTGGGGGAGGGATTTTCGGGGAGCTGTTTTTT.

Note on this clonotype: A much larger clone differs by one base, so this may be a read error. V and J are TRBV11-1 and TRBJ2-3; 8 bases align to TRBD2. Germline lookup yields CDR1 SGHAT and CDR2 FQDESV (reference sequence). Trimming cost V 5 bases and J 2 bases; bases outside gene matches: 6. The CDR3 is 15 residues long. Here the CDR3 DNA reads TGTGCCAGCAGCCGGGGGGGGCAGCCCACAGATACGCAGTATTTT. Protein: CASSRGGQPTDTQYF.

The chain has TRBV7-2 and TRBJ2-6; no definite D call. Deletions cut 7 bases from V and 4 bases from J, with 17 bases between. CDR3 length: 16 amino acids. The germline CDR1 and CDR2 sequences are SGHTA and FQGNSA. The CDR3 nucleotides are TGTGCCAGCACCTTCAAACGCGGTTCCGGGGCCAACGTCCTGACTTTC. Its protein is CASTFKRGSGANVLTF.

The J gene is TRBJ2-3, the V gene TRBV24-1, with a weak D call TRBD1 (5 bases). V was cut by 9 bases and J by 8 bases, with 11 bases left in between. The CDR3 consists of 11 residues. CDR1 KGHDR and CDR2 SFDVKD come from the germline V gene. The chain's CDR3 is CATEDQGTQYF. CDR3 nucleotides: TGTGCCACCGAAGACCAGGGTACGCAGTATTTT.

This clonotype was seen at least ten times. V is TRBV7-9 and J is TRBJ1-3, with TRBD1 identical over 7 bases. CDR1 SEHNR and CDR2 FQNEAQ come from the germline V gene (reference sequence). This CDR3 is 15 amino acids long. The ends lost 4 bases at V and 1 base at J; junction bases unmatched: 4. The CDR3 here is CASSSDRESGNTIYF. The CDR3, as DNA: TGTGCCAGCAGCTCTGACAGGGAATCTGGAAACACCATATATTTT.

To note about this clonotype: A read error may be the cause here, since a much bigger clone is one base away. The rearrangement uses TRBV10-3 and TRBJ2-7; TRBD2 might be the D (5 bases). This CDR3 spans 11 amino acids. Germline CDR1 ENHRY, CDR2 SYGVKD. The CDR3: CAITSGYERYF. CDR3 DNA sequence: TGTGCCATCACGTCGGGGTACGAGCGGTACTTC.

The rearrangement joins TRBV27 to TRBJ1-2; weak D call: TRBD1 (5 bases). The length of the CDR3 is 15 residues. Per germline, CDR1 MNHEY and CDR2 SMNVEV (reference sequence). V lost 5 bases to trimming and J lost 4 bases, with 17 bases between them. This chain's CDR3 is CASSPPGQGTYGYTF. CDR3 nucleotides: TGTGCCAGCAGTCCCCCTGGGCAGGGTACCTATGGCTACACCTTC.

This clonotype was recorded a few times. This may arise from a read error, as a much more abundant clone is one base away. This chain uses TRBV7-2 with TRBJ2-5, with 8 bases lining up with TRBD2. Germline V gene data show CDR1 as SGHTA and CDR2 as FQGNSA. The CDR3 loop spans 15 amino acids. This CDR3 reads CASSSGGREEETQHF. The CDR3 coding sequence is TGTGCCAGCAGCTCGGGGGGGCGGGAGGAAGAGACCCAGCACTTC. Full variable domain (missing parts from reference TRBV7-2 and TRBJ2-5): GAGVSQSPSNKVTEKGKDVELRCDPISGHTALYWYRQSLGQGLEFLIYFQGNSAPDKSGLPSDRFSAERTGGSVSTLTIQRTQQEDSAVYLCASSSGGREEETQHFGPGTRLLVL.

This clonotype was seen more than once but under ten times. J is TRBJ2-7 and V is TRBV7-3, with 9 bases matching TRBD2. Unmatched junction bases numbered 0, after V lost 2 bases and J lost 4 bases. CDR1 is SGHTA and CDR2 is FQGTGA in the germline V gene. This CDR3 is 13 amino acids long. The CDR3 reads CASSLLAGYEQYF. CDR3 in DNA: TGTGCCAGCAGCTTACTAGCGGGATACGAGCAGTACTTC.

The rearrangement joins TRBV29-1 to TRBJ2-3; possibly TRBD1 or TRBD2 for D (5 bases each). The V gene's germline CDR1 is SQVTM and CDR2 ANQGSEA. V was shortened by 7 bases and J by 8 bases, with 25 bases between the two germline ends. The CDR3 contains 15 residues. The CDR3 DNA sequence: TGCAGCGCTTGGACGGGGCTGGTGTTGTCGGGTACGCAGTATTTT. Translating it yields CSAWTGLVLSGTQYF.

To note about this clonotype: This clone may be a read error of a much larger clone one base away. CDR3 nucleotides: TGTGCCAGCAGCTTCGGGCAGTATGGTAACTATGGCTACGCCTTC. This encodes CASSFGQYGNYGYAF. The V gene is TRBV5-4, the J gene TRBJ1-2, with D unclear. Germline CDR1 reads SGHNT; CDR2 reads YYREEE (reference sequence). The CDR3 runs 15 residues.

The chain employs TRBV5-6 and TRBJ2-3, with TRBD2 as a possible D gene (5 bases). This CDR3 has 16 amino acids. Germline CDR1 and CDR2: SGHDT and YYEEEE. V was trimmed by 2 bases and J by 0 bases, leaving 13 bases between them. The CDR3, as DNA: TGTGCCAGCAGCTTCCTTAGCGCGATAAGCACAGATACGCAGTATTTT. Protein: CASSFLSAISTDTQYF.

This clonotype is labeled medium-sized (0.01 to 0.1%). The chain employs TRBV20-1 and TRBJ2-5; 7 nucleotides agree with TRBD2. The CDR3 length is 15 residues. In germline, CDR1 is DFQATT, CDR2 SNEGSKA (reference sequence). The trim removed 2 bases at V and 2 bases at J, leaving 8 bases unmatched. The CDR3 bases are TGCAGTGCTAGATTGGCTAGCGGAGCACAAGAGACCCAGTACTTC. Translation gives CSARLASGAQETQYF.

This clonotype was counted at least ten times. This sequence joins TRBV10-2 and TRBJ1-3; no clear D. The CDR3 contains 14 residues. Germline-derived CDR1 and CDR2 are WSHSY and SAAADI. V was clipped by 2 bases and J by 0 bases, with 5 bases between them. This CDR3 is CASSENLSGNTIYF. The CDR3 DNA sequence: TGCGCCAGCAGTGAGAATCTCTCTGGAAACACCATATATTTT.

This clonotype showed up just once. This chain links TRBV10-3 with TRBJ2-3; 7 bases map to TRBD1. V gave up 6 bases and J gave up 4 bases; unmatched junction bases: 7. The CDR3 length is 14 residues. Germline CDR1 reads ENHRY; CDR2 reads SYGVKD. The CDR3 DNA follows: TGTGCCATCAGGACAGGGAGTAGGGCAGATACGCAGTATTTT. This gives the protein CAIRTGSRADTQYF.

In this sample, this clonotype turned up many times. V usage is TRBV29-1 and J usage is TRBJ2-1; 14 bases map to TRBD2. The CDR3 runs 17 residues. The germline CDR1 and CDR2 sequences are SQVTM and ANQGSEA. With 7 bases clipped from V and 3 bases from J, the junction kept 11 bases outside the gene matches. CDR3 protein: CSAFFGLAGGIYNEQFF. The CDR3 DNA follows: TGCAGCGCATTTTTTGGACTAGCGGGAGGAATCTACAATGAGCAGTTCTTC.

This clonotype has more than one count but fewer than ten. The V call is TRBV28, the J call TRBJ2-2, with 7 bases that match TRBD2. Trimming removed 7 bases from V and 4 bases from J; junction bases left unmatched: 3. Germline V CDR1 and CDR2: MDHEN, SYDVKM. The CDR3 is 13 residues long. CDR3 DNA: TGTGCCAGCAAAACGGGAGGCACCGGGGAGCTGTTTTTT. Translating gives CASKTGGTGELFF.